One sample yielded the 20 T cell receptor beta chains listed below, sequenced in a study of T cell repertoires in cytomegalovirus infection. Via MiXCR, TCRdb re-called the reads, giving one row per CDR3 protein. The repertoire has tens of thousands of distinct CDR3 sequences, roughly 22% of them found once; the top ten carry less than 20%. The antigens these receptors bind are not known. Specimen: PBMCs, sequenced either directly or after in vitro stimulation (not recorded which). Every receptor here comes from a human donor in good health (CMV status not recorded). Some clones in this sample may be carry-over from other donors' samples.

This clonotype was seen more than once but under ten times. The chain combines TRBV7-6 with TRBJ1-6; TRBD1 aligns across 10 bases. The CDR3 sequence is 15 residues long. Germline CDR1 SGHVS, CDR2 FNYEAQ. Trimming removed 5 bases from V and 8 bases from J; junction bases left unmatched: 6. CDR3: CASSLGDRGYSPLHF. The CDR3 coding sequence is TGTGCCAGCAGCCTAGGGGACAGGGGCTATTCACCCCTCCACTTT.

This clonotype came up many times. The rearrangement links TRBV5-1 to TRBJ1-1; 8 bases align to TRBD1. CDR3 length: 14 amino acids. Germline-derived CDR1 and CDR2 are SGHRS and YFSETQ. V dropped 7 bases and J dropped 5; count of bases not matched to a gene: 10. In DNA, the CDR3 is TGCGCCAGCTGTCAGGACAGGGAAGGTACTGAAGCTTTCTTT. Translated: CASCQDREGTEAFF. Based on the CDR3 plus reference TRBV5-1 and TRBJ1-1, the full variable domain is KAGVTQTPRYLIKTRGQQVTLSCSPISGHRSVSWYQQTPGQGLQFLFEYFSETQRNKGNFPGRFSGRQFSNSRSEMNVSTLELGDSALYLCASCQDREGTEAFFGQGTRLTVV.

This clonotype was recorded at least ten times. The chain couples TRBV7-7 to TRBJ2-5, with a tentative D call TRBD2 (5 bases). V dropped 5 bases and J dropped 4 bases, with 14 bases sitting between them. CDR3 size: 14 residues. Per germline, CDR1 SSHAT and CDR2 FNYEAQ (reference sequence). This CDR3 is CASSPTRGAETQYF. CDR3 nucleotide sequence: TGTGCCAGCAGCCCTACCCGGGGAGCAGAGACCCAGTACTTC.

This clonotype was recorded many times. The CDR3 is CASSFPFTDTQYF. CDR3 DNA sequence: TGTGCCAGCAGCTTCCCGTTCACAGATACGCAGTATTTT. The V and J genes are TRBV7-2 and TRBJ2-3; D not certain. The CDR3 runs to 13 residues. The ends were cut back, 3 bases at V and 2 bases at J, with 6 bases in the middle. The V gene's germline CDR1 is SGHTA and CDR2 FQGNSA.

The CDR3 sequence: CASSPQAPSYEQYF. CDR3 DNA sequence: TGTGCCAGCAGCCCTCAGGCCCCCTCCTACGAGCAGTACTTC. The chain employs TRBV12-3 or TRBV12-4 and TRBJ2-7; D gene ambiguous. V dropped 6 bases and J dropped 0 bases, with 12 bases sitting between them. The CDR3 is 14 residues long.

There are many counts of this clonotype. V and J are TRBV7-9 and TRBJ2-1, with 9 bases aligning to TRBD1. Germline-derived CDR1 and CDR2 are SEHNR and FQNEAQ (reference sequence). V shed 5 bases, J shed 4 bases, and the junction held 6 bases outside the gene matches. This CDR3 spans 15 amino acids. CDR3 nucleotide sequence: TGTGCCAGCAGCCCCCGACAGGGGGTGTACAATGAGCAGTTCTTC. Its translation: CASSPRQGVYNEQFF.

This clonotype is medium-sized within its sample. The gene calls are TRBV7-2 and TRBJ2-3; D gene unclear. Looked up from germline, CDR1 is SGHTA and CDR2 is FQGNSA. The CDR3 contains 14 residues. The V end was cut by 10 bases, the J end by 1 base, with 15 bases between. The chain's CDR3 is CATRLGSGTDTQYF. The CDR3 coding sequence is TGTGCCACTAGACTGGGCAGTGGCACAGATACGCAGTATTTT.

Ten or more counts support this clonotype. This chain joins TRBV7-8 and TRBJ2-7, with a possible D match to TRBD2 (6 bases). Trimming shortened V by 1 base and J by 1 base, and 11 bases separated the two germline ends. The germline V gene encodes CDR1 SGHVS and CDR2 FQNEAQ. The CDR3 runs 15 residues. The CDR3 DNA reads TGTGCCAGCAGCTTAGTCGGAGGGAGGTCCTACGAGCAGTACTTC. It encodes CASSLVGGRSYEQYF. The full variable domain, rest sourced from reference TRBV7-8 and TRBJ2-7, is GAGVSQSPRYKVAKRGQDVALRCDPISGHVSLFWYQQALGQGPEFLTYFQNEAQLDKSGLPSDRFFAERPEGSVSTLKIQRTQQEDSAVYLCASSLVGGRSYEQYFGPGTRLTVT.

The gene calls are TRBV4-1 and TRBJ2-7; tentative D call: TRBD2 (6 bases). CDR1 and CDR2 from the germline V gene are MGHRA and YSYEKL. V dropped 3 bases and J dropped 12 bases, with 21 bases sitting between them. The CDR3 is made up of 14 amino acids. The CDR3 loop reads CASSQSPGLGWLYF. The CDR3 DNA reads TGCGCCAGCAGCCAGTCTCCGGGACTGGGGTGGCTGTACTTC.

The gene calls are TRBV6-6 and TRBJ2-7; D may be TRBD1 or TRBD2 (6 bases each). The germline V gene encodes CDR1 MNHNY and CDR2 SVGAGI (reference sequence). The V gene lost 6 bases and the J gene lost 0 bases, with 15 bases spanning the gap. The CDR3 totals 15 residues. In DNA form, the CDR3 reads TGTGCCAGCAGCTCCGTGGGGGGCCACTCCTACGAGCAGTACGTC. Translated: CASSSVGGHSYEQYV.

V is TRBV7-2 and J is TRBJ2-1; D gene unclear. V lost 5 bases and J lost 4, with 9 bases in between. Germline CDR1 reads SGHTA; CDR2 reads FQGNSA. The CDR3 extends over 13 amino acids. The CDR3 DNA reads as TGTGCCAGCAGCCGCCCCGCATACAATGAGCAGTTCTTC. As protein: CASSRPAYNEQFF. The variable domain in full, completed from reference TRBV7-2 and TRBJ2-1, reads GAGVSQSPSNKVTEKGKDVELRCDPISGHTALYWYRQSLGQGLEFLIYFQGNSAPDKSGLPSDRFSAERTGGSVSTLTIQRTQQEDSAVYLCASSRPAYNEQFFGPGTRLTVL.

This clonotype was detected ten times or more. CDR3: CATGVSYNSPLHF. In DNA, the CDR3 is TGTGCCACAGGTGTCTCCTATAATTCACCCCTCCACTTT. The J gene is TRBJ1-6, the V gene TRBV7-2; D remains ambiguous. Per germline, CDR1 SGHTA and CDR2 FQGNSA. The V and J ends lost 10 bases and 0 bases respectively, with 7 bases between them. The CDR3 is made up of 13 amino acids.

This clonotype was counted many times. The CDR3 DNA follows: TGTGCCAGCAGCTCCAGACTAGCGGGGGGGATGTACAATGAGCAGTTCTTC. Translated, it gives CASSSRLAGGMYNEQFF. The chain uses TRBV11-2 and TRBJ2-1; 14 nucleotides align to TRBD2. The CDR3 runs to 17 residues. V gave up 4 bases and J gave up 4 bases; unmatched junction bases: 6. CDR1 is SGHAT, CDR2 FQNNGV, per germline. Based on the CDR3 plus reference TRBV11-2 and TRBJ2-1, the full variable domain is EAGVAQSPRYKIIEKRQSVAFWCNPISGHATLYWYQQILGQGPKLLIQFQNNGVVDDSQLPKDRFSAERLKGVDSTLKIQPAKLEDSAVYLCASSSRLAGGMYNEQFFGPGTRLTVL.

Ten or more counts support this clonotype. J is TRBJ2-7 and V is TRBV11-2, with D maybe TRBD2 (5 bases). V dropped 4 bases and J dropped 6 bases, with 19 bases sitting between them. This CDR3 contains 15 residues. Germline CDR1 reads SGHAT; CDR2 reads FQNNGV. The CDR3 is CASSSATIRFSEQYF. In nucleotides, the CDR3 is TGTGCCAGCAGCTCGGCGACTATACGGTTCTCCGAGCAGTACTTC.

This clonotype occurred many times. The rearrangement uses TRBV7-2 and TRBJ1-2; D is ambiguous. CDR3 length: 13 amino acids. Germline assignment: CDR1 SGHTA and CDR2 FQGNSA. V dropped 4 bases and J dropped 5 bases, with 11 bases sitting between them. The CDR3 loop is CASSYRDGYGYTF. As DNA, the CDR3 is TGTGCCAGCAGCTATCGGGATGGTTATGGCTACACCTTC.

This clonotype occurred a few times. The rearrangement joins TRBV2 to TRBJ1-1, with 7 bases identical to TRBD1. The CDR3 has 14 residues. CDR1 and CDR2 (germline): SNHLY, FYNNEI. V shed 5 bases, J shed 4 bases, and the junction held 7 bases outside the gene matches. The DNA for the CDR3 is TGTGCCAGCAGTCCCCGGGACAGTGGCACTGAAGCTTTCTTT. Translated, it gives CASSPRDSGTEAFF.

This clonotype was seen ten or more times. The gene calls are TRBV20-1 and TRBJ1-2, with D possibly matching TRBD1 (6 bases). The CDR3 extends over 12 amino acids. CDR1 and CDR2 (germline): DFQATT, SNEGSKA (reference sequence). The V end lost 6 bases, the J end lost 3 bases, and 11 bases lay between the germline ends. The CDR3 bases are TGCAGTGCGGGGGGCACGGACTATGGCTACACCTTC. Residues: CSAGGTDYGYTF.

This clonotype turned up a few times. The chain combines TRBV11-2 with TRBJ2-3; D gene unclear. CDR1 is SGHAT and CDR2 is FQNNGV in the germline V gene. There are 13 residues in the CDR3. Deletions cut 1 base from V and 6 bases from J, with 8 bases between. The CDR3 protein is CASSLAGFDTQYF. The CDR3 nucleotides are TGTGCCAGCAGCTTAGCCGGGTTTGATACGCAGTATTTT.

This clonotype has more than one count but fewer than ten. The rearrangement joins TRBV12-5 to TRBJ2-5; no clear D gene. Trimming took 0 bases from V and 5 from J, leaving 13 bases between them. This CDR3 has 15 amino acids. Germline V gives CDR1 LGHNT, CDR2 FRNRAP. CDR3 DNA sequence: TGTGCTAGTGGTTTGGTTCCGCAGGAAGGGGAGACCCAGTACTTC. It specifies CASGLVPQEGETQYF.

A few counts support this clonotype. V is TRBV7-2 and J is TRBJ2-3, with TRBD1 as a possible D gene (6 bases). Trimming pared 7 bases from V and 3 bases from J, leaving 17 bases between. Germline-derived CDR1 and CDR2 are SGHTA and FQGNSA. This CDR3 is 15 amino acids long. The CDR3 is CASTLGWGPTDTQYF. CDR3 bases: TGTGCCAGCACCCTAGGGTGGGGGCCGACAGATACGCAGTATTTT. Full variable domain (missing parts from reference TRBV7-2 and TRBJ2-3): GAGVSQSPSNKVTEKGKDVELRCDPISGHTALYWYRQSLGQGLEFLIYFQGNSAPDKSGLPSDRFSAERTGGSVSTLTIQRTQQEDSAVYLCASTLGWGPTDTQYFGPGTRLTVL.